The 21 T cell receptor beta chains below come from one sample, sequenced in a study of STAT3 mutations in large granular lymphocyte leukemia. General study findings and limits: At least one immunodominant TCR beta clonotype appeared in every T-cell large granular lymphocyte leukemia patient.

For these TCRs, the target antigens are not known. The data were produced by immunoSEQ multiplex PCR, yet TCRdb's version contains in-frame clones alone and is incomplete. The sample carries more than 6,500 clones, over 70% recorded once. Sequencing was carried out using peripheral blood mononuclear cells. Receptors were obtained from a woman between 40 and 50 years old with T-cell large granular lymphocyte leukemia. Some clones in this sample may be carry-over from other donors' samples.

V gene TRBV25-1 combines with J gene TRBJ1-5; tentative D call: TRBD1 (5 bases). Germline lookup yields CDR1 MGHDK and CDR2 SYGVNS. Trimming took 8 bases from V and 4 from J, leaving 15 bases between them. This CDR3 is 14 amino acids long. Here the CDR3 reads CASQARQNNQPQHF. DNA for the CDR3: TGTGCCAGCCAAGCAAGACAGAATAATCAGCCCCAGCATTTT.

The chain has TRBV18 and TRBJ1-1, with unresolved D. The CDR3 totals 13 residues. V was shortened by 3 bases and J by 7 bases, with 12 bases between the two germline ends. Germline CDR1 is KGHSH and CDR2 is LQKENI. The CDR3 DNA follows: TGTGCCAGCTCACCTCCGGCGGCCGATGAAGCTTTCTTT. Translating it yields CASSPPAADEAFF.

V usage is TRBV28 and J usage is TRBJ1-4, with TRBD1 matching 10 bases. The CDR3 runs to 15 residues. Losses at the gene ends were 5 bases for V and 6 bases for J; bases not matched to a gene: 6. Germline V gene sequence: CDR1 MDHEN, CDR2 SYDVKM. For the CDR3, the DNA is TGTGCCAGCAGTGGACCTGGACAGGGGGATGAAAAACTGTTTTTT. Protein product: CASSGPGQGDEKLFF.

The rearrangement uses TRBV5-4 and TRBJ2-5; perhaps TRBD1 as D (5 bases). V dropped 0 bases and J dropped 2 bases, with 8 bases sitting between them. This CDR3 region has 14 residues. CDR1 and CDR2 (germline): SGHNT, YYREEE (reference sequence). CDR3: CASSLADRQETQYF. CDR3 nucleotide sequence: TGTGCCAGCAGCTTGGCCGACAGACAAGAGACCCAGTACTTC.

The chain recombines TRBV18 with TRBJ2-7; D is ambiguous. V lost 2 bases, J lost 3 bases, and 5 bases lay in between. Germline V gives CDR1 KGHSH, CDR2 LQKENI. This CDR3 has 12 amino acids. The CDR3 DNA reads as TGTGCCAGCTCACCAACACTCTACGAGCAGTACTTC. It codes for CASSPTLYEQYF.

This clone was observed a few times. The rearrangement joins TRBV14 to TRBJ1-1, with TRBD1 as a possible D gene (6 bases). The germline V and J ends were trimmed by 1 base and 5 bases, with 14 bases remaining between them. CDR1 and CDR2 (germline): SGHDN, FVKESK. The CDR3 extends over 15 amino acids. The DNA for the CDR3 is TGTGCCAGCAGCCAAGGGGGGGCACTGGGGACTGAAGCTTTCTTT. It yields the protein CASSQGGALGTEAFF. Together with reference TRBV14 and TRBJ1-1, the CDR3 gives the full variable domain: EAGVTQFPSHSVIEKGQTVTLRCDPISGHDNLYWYRRVMGKEIKFLLHFVKESKQDESGMPNNRFLAERTGGTYSTLKVQPAELEDSGVYFCASSQGGALGTEAFFGQGTRLTVV.

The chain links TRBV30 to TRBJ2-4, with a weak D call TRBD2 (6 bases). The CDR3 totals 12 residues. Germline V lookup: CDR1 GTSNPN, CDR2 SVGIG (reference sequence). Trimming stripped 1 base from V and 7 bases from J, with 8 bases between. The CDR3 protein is CAWSAAGNIQYF. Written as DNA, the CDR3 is TGTGCCTGGAGTGCCGCGGGGAACATTCAGTACTTC.

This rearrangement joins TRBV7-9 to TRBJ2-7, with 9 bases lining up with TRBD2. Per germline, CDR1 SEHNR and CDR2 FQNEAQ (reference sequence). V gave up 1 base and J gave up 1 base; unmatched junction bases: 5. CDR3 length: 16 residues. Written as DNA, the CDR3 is TGTGCCAGCAGCTTAGGAGCTAGCGGGGTGTCCTACGAGCAGTACTTC. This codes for CASSLGASGVSYEQYF.

CDR3 DNA sequence: TGTGCCAGCAGTTCCTTTGACAGGACGAGCTCCTACGAGCAGTACTTC. Its protein is CASSSFDRTSSYEQYF. The rearrangement joins TRBV27 to TRBJ2-7, with a tentative D call TRBD1 (6 bases). Germline-derived CDR1 and CDR2 are MNHEY and SMNVEV (reference sequence). V gave up 4 bases and J gave up 0 bases, with 16 bases separating them. The CDR3 consists of 16 residues.

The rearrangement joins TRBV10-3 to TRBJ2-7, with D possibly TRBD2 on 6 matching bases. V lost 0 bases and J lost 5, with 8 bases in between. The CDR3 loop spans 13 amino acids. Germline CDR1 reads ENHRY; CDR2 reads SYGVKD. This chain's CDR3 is CAISESGSHEQYF. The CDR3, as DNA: TGTGCCATCAGTGAGTCCGGGAGCCACGAGCAGTACTTC.

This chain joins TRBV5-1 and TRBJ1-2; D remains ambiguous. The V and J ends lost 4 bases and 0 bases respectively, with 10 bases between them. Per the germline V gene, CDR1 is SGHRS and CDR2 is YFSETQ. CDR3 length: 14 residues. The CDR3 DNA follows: TGCGCCAGCAGCCCTGAGGGTTCTAACTATGGCTACACCTTC. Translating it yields CASSPEGSNYGYTF.

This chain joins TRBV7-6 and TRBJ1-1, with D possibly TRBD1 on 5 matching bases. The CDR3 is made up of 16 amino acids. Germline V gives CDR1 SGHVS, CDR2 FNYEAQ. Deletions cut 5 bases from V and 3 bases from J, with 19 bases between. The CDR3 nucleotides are TGTGCCAGCAGCCTGTCCGGGGGACTGAGGGACACTGAAGCTTTCTTT. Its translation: CASSLSGGLRDTEAFF.

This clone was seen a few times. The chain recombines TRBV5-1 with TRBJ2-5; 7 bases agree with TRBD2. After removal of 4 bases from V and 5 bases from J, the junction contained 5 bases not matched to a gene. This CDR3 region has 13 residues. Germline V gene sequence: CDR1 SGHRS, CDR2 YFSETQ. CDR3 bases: TGCGCCAGCAGCCGGGAGGATTTGGAGACCCAGTACTTC. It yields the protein CASSREDLETQYF.

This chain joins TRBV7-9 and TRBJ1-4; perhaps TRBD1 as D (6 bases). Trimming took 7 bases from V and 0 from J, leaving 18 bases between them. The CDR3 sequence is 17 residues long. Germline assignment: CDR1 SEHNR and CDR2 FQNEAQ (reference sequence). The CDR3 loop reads CASTVAQGGATNEKLFF. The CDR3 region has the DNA TGTGCCAGCACCGTAGCACAAGGGGGGGCAACTAATGAAAAACTGTTTTTT.

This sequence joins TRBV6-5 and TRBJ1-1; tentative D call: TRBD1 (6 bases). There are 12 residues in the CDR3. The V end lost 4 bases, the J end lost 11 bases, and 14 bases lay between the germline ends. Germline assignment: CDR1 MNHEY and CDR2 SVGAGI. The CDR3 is CASSSPAGEAFF. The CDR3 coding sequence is TGTGCCAGCAGTTCCCCCGCAGGGGAGGCTTTCTTT.

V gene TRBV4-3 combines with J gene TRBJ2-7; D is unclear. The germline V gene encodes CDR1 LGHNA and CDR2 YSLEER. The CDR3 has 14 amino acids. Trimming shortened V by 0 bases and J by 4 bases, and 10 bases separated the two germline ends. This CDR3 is CASSQDQGPYEQYF. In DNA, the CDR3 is TGCGCCAGCAGCCAAGATCAAGGACCTTACGAGCAGTACTTC.

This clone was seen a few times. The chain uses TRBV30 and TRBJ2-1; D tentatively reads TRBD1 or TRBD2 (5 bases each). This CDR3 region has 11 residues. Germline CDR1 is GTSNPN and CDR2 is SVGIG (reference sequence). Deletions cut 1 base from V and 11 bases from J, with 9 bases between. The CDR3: CAWSGGPQQFF. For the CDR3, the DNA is TGTGCCTGGAGTGGGGGACCACAGCAGTTCTTC.

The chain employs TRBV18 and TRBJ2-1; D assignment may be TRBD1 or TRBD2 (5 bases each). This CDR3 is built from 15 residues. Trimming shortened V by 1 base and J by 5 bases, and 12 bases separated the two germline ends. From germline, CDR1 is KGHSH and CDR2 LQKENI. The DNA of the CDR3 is TGTGCCAGCTCACCACGGGAAGGGACGAACAATGAGCAGTTCTTC. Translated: CASSPREGTNNEQFF.

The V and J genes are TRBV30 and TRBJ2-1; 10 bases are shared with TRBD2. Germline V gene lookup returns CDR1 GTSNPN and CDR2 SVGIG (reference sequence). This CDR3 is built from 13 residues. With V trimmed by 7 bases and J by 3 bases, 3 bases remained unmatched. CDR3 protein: CASWTSGYNEQFF. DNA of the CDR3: TGTGCCTCTTGGACTAGCGGCTACAATGAGCAGTTCTTC.

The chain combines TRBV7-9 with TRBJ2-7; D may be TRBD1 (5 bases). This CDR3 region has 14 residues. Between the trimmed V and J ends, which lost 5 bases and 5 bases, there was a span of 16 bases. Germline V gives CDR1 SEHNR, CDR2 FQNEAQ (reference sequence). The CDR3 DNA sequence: TGTGCCAGCAGCCAGGACACCAGGAACGACGAGCAGTACTTC. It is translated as CASSQDTRNDEQYF. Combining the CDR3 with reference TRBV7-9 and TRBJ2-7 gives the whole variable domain DTGVSQNPRHKITKRGQNVTFRCDPISEHNRLYWYRQTLGQGPEFLTYFQNEAQLEKSRLLSDRFSAERPKGSFSTLEIQRTEQGDSAMYLCASSQDTRNDEQYFGPGTRLTVT.

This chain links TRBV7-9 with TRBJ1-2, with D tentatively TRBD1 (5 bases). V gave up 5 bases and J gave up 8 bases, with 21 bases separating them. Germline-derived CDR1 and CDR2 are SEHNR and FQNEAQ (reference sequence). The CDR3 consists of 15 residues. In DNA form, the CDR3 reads TGTGCCAGCAGCCTTCTCCGGGGCCCCGGAGGAGGCTACACCTTC. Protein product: CASSLLRGPGGGYTF. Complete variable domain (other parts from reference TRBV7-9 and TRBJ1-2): DTGVSQNPRHKITKRGQNVTFRCDPISEHNRLYWYRQTLGQGPEFLTYFQNEAQLEKSRLLSDRFSAERPKGSFSTLEIQRTEQGDSAMYLCASSLLRGPGGGYTFGSGTRLTVV.